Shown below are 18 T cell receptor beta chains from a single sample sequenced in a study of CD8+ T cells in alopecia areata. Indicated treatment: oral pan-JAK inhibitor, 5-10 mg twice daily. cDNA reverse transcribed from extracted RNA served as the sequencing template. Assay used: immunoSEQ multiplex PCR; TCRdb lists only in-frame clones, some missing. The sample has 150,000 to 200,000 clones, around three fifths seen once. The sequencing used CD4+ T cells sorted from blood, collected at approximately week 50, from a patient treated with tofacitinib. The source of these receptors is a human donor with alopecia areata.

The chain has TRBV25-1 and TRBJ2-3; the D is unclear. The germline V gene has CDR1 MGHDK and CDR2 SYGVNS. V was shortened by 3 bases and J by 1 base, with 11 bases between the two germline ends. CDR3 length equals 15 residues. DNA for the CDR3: TGTGCCAGCAGTGAGGCTGGCGGACGCACAGATACGCAGTATTTT. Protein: CASSEAGGRTDTQYF.

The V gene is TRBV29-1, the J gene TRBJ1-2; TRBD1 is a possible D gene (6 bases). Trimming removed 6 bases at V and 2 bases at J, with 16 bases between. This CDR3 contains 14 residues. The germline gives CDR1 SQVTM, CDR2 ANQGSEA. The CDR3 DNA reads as TGCAGCGTCCAGAACAGGGTTGCGAACTATGGCTACACCTTC. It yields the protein CSVQNRVANYGYTF.

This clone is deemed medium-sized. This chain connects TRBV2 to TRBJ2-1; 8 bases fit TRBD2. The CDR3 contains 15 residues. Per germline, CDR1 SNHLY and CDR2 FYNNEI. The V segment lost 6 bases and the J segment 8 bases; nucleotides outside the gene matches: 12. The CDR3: CASRPLAGGGDEQFF. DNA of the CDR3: TGTGCCAGCAGACCTTTGGCGGGGGGCGGAGATGAGCAGTTCTTC.

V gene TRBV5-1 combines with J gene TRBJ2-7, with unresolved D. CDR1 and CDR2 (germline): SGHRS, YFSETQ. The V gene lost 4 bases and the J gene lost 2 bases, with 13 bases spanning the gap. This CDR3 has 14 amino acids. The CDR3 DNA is TGCGCCAGCAGCGTTACGACCGCAACCTACGAGCAGTACTTC. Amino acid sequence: CASSVTTATYEQYF.

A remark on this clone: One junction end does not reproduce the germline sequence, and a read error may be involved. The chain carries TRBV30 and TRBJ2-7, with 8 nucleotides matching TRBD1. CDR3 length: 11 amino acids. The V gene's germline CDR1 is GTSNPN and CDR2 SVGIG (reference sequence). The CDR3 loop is CAWWTLTGVRF. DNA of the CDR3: TGTGCCTGGTGGACCCTGACAGGGGTCCGCTTC.

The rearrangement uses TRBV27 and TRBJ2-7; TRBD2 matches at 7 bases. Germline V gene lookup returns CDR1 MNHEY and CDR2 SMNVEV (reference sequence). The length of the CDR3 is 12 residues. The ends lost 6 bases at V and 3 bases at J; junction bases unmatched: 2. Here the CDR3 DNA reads TGTGCCAGCAGGTCTAGCGGCTACGAGCAGTACTTC. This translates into CASRSSGYEQYF.

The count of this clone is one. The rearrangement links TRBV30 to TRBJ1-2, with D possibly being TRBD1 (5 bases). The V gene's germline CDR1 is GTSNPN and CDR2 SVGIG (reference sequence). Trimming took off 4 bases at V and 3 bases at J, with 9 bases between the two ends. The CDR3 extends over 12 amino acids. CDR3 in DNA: TGTGCCTGGATGGGGGTGGACTATGGCTACACCTTC. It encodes CAWMGVDYGYTF.

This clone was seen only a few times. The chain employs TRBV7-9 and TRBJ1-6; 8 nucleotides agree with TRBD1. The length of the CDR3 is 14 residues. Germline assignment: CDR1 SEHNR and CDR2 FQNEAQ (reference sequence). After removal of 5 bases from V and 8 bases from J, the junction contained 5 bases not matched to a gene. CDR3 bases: TGTGCCAGCAGCCTCGGACAGGGACATTCACCCCTCCACTTT. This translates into CASSLGQGHSPLHF.

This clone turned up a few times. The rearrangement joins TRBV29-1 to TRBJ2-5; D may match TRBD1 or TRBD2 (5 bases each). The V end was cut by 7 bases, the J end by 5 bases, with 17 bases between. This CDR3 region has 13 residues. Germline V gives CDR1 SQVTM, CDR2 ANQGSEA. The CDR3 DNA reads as TGCAGCGCCGAGAGGGATTGGGGGGAGACCCAGTACTTC. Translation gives CSAERDWGETQYF.

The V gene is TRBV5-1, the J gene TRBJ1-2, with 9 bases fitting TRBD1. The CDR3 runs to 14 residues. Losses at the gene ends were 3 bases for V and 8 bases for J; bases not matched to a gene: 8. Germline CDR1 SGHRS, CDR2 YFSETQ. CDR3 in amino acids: CASSWDRDLSGYTF. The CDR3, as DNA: TGCGCCAGCAGCTGGGACAGGGATCTATCCGGCTACACCTTC.

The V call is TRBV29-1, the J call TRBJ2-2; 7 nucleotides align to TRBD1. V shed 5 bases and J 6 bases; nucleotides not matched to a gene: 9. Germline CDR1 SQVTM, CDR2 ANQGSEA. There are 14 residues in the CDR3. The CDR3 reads CSVQEVTGPGELFF. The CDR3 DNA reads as TGCAGCGTTCAGGAGGTGACAGGGCCCGGGGAGCTGTTTTTT.

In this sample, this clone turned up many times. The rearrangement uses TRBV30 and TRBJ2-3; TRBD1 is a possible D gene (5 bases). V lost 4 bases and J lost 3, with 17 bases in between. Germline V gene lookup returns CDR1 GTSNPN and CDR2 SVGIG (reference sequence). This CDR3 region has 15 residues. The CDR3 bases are TGTGCCTGGACATCCTTAGGGGCGCGAACAGATACGCAGTATTTT. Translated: CAWTSLGARTDTQYF.

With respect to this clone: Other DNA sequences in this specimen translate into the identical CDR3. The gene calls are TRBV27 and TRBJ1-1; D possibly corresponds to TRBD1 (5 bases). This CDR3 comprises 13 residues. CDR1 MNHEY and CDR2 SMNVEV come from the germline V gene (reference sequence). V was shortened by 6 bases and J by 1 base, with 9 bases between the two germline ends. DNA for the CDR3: TGTGCCAGCAGCTTAAGGGGGAACACTGAAGCTTTCTTT. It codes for CASSLRGNTEAFF.

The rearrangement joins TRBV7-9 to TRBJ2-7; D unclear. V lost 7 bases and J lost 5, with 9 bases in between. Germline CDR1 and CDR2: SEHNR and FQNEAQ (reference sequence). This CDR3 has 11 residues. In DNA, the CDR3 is TGTGCCAGCACCTCATCGGACGAGCAGTACTTC. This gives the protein CASTSSDEQYF.

The CDR3: CATSRATGLAYEQFF. CDR3 DNA sequence: TGTGCCACCAGCAGAGCTACGGGACTAGCTTATGAGCAGTTCTTC. The gene calls are TRBV15 and TRBJ2-1; the match to TRBD2 covers 9 bases. Germline trimming cut 1 base from V and 8 bases from J; bases unmatched to any gene: 6. Germline V gene sequence: CDR1 LNHNV, CDR2 YYDKDF (reference sequence). The CDR3 sequence is 15 residues long.

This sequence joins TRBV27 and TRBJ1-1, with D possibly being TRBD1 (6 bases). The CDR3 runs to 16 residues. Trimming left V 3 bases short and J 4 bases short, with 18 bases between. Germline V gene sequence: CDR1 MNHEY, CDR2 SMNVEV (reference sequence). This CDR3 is CASSFGQGSLGTEAFF. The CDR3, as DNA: TGTGCCAGCAGTTTTGGGCAGGGGAGCTTGGGCACTGAAGCTTTCTTT.

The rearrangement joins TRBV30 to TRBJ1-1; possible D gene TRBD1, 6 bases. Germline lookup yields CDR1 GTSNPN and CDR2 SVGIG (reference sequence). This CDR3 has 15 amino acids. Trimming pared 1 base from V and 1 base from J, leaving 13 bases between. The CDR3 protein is CAWSGRGQGNTEAFF. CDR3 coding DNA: TGTGCCTGGAGTGGTCGGGGACAAGGGAACACTGAAGCTTTCTTT. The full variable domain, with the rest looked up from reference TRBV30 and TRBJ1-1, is SQTIHQWPATLVQPVGSPLSLECTVEGTSNPNLYWYRQAAGRGLQLLFYSVGIGQISSEVPQNLSASRPQDRQFILSSKKLLLSDSGFYLCAWSGRGQGNTEAFFGQGTRLTVV.

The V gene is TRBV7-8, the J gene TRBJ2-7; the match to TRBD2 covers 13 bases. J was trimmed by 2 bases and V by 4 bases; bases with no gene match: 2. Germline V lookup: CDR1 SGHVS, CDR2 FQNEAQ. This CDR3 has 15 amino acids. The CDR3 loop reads CASSSTSGGPYEQYF. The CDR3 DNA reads TGTGCCAGCAGCTCGACTAGCGGGGGGCCCTACGAGCAGTACTTC. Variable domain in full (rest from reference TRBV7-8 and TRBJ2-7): GAGVSQSPRYKVAKRGQDVALRCDPISGHVSLFWYQQALGQGPEFLTYFQNEAQLDKSGLPSDRFFAERPEGSVSTLKIQRTQQEDSAVYLCASSSTSGGPYEQYFGPGTRLTVT.